The clone carrying this T cell receptor beta chain has at least ten counts. Its target is not known. These data come from a study of T cells after posttransplantation cyclophosphamide. Study-wide points: Later post-transplant blood repertoires were often dominated by donor CD8+ memory clones. TRB clonality was highly associated with recipient CMV seropositivity and reactivation. Tissue-infiltrating T cells from skin or gut overlapped little with blood T cells.

A marrow graft followed busulfan-fludarabine conditioning, with cyclophosphamide on days +3 and +4. Repertoires were generated with immunoSEQ multiplex PCR, while TCRdb's copy carries only in-frame clones and drops some. The sample shows tens of thousands of clones, none of them appearing just once. The TCR was taken from a male patient in his late teens or twenties who received an allogeneic stem cell transplant from a related donor, was CMV-positive, and had no GVHD. Some T cells here may be from the graft donor. The sample was PBMCs, taken after allogeneic stem cell transplant with posttransplant cyclophosphamide.

The CDR3 region is CASSLLQGNGYTF. In DNA, the CDR3 is TGTGCCAGTAGTTTGTTACAGGGAAATGGCTACACCTTC. The chain couples TRBV19 to TRBJ1-2; D may be TRBD1 (6 bases). Trimming removed 5 bases from V and 6 bases from J, with 13 bases in between. Germline V gene lookup returns CDR1 LNHDA and CDR2 SQIVND (reference sequence). The CDR3 length is 13 residues.